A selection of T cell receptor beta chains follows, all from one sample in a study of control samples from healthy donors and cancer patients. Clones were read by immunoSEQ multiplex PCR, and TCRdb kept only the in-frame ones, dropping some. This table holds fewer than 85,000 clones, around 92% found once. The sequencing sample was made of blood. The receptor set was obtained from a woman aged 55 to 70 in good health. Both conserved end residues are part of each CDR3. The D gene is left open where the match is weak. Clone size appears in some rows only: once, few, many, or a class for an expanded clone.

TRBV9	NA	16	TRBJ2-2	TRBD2	TGTGCCAGCAGCGTAGCCAGCGGGAGCGGCACCGGGGAGCTGTTTTTT	CASSVASGSGTGELFF
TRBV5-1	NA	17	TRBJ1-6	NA	TGCGCCAGCAGCTTCGGGGCAGAAAGCTCCTATAATTCACCCCTCCACTTT	CASSFGAESSYNSPLHF
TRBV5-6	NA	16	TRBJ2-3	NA	TGTGCCAGCAGCTTGGCGGCAGGAGTTAGCACAGATACGCAGTATTTT	CASSLAAGVSTDTQYF
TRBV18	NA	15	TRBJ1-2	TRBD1	TGTGCCAGCTCACCGACCAGGGGGGCTAACTATGGCTACACCTTC	CASSPTRGANYGYTF
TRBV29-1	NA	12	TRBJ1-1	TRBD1	TGCAGCGTTGTATGGACAGGGATGGAGGCTTTCTTT	CSVVWTGMEAFF
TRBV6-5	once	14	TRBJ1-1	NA	TGTGCCAGCAGTATCTCCCGGGACAACACTGAAGCTTTCTTT	CASSISRDNTEAFF
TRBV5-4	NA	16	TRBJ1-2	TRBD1	TGTGCCAGCAGCGAGGGACAGGGGGTACTGAACTATGGCTACACCTTC	CASSEGQGVLNYGYTF
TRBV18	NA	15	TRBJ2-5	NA	TGTGCCAGCTCACCTCGGCAGGGAGGTCAAGAGACCCAGTACTTC	CASSPRQGGQETQYF
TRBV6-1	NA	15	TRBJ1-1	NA	TGTGCCAGCAGTGAAGTCGGCAGCGTGAACACTGAAGCTTTCTTT	CASSEVGSVNTEAFF
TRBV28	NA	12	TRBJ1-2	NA	TGTGCCAGCAGCCGGGGCGCCTATGGCTACACCTTC	CASSRGAYGYTF
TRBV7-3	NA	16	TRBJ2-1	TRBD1	TGTGCCAGCAGCCCTCAGACAGGGATGGCCTACAATGAGCAGTTCTTC	CASSPQTGMAYNEQFF
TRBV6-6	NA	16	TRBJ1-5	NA	TGTGCCAGCAGTTATGGAGGGGAGTCGGGCAATCAGCCCCAGCATTTT	CASSYGGESGNQPQHF
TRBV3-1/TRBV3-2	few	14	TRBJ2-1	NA	TGTGCCAGCAGCCCCCGGGCGGGGTACAATGAGCAGTTCTTC	CASSPRAGYNEQFF
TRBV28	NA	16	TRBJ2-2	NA	TGTGCCAGCAGTCCTGAGGTGGGCCGAGGCACCGGGGAGCTGTTTTTT	CASSPEVGRGTGELFF
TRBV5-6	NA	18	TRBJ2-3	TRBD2	TGTGCCAGCAGCTTGGGAGCTAGCGGCAAAACTAGCACAGATACGCAGTATTTT	CASSLGASGKTSTDTQYF
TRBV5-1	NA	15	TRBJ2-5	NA	TGCGCCAGCAGCTTGCTTCGTGGGGGCCAAGAGACCCAGTACTTC	CASSLLRGGQETQYF
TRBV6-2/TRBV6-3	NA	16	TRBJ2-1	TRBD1	TGTGCCAGCAGTTACTCCGAGGACAGGGCTTACAATGAGCAGTTCTTC	CASSYSEDRAYNEQFF
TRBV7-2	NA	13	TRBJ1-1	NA	TGTGCCAGCAGCTCCGGAGCGGGCGGTGAAGCTTTCTTT	CASSSGAGGEAFF